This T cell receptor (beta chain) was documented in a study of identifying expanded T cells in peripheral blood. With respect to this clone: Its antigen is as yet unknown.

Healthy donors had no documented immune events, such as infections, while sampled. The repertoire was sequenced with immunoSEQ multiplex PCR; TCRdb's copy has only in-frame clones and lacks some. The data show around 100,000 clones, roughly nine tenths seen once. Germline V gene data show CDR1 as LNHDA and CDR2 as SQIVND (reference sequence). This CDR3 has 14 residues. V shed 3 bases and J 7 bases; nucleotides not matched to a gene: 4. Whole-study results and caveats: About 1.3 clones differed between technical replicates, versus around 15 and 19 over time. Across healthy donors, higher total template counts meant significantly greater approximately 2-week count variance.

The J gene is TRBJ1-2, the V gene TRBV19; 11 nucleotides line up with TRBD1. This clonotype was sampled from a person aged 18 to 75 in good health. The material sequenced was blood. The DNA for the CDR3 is TGTGCCAGTAGTATCACCGGGACAGGGGGTGGCTACACCTTC. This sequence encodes CASSITGTGGGYTF.